Following are 5 T cell receptor beta chains from one sample sequenced in a study of T cells in Graves' hyperthyroidism and ophthalmopathy. From RNA transcripts, TCR beta CDR3 regions were amplified. TCR CDR3 underwent first-round RT-PCR with the HTBI primer set. Each CDR3 protein gets one entry after TCRdb re-called the multiplex PCR reads with MiXCR. The profile shows about 400,000 distinct CDR3 sequences, about 14% of them singletons. What was sequenced was blood. These receptors were obtained from a man aged 50-60 years with Graves' ophthalmopathy.

The chain links TRBV5-1 to TRBJ1-1, with unresolved D. Trimming took 1 base from V and 4 from J, leaving 11 bases between them. Germline CDR1 SGHRS, CDR2 YFSETQ. The CDR3 has 14 residues. CDR3 DNA: TGCGCCAGCAGCTTGAAGGGCTCGGGCACTGAAGCTTTCTTT. It is translated as CASSLKGSGTEAFF.

The V call is TRBV20-1, the J call TRBJ2-7, with 8 bases fitting TRBD1. The trim removed 6 bases at V and 3 bases at J, leaving 7 bases unmatched. The CDR3 is made up of 13 amino acids. Germline V lookup: CDR1 DFQATT, CDR2 SNEGSKA (reference sequence). The CDR3 reads CSANLGTGYEQYF. For the CDR3, the DNA is TGCAGTGCCAACCTAGGGACAGGCTACGAGCAGTACTTC.

This chain links TRBV20-1 with TRBJ2-5; maybe TRBD2 (6 bases). The CDR3 length is 14 residues. Between the trimmed V and J ends, which lost 0 bases and 3 bases, there was a span of 11 bases. Per germline, CDR1 DFQATT and CDR2 SNEGSKA (reference sequence). The CDR3 coding sequence is TGCAGTGCTAGAGATCTCTTAGCGGAAGAGACCCAGTACTTC. Protein sequence: CSARDLLAEETQYF.

The rearrangement joins TRBV19 to TRBJ2-5; 10 bases are a match to TRBD2. The CDR3 totals 13 residues. Germline V lookup: CDR1 LNHDA, CDR2 SQIVND (reference sequence). With V trimmed by 9 bases and J by 1 base, 2 bases remained unmatched. The CDR3 nucleotides read TGTGCCAGCGGGACTAGCGCCCAAGAGACCCAGTACTTC. Its protein is CASGTSAQETQYF.

This clonotype has ten or more counts. V and J are TRBV12-3 or TRBV12-4 and TRBJ1-2; TRBD1 matches at 10 bases. This CDR3 has 15 residues. With V trimmed by 1 base and J by 5 bases, 4 bases remained unmatched. CDR3 residues: CASSLETGGSYGYTF. In DNA, the CDR3 is TGTGCCAGCAGTTTAGAGACAGGGGGCTCGTATGGCTACACCTTC.